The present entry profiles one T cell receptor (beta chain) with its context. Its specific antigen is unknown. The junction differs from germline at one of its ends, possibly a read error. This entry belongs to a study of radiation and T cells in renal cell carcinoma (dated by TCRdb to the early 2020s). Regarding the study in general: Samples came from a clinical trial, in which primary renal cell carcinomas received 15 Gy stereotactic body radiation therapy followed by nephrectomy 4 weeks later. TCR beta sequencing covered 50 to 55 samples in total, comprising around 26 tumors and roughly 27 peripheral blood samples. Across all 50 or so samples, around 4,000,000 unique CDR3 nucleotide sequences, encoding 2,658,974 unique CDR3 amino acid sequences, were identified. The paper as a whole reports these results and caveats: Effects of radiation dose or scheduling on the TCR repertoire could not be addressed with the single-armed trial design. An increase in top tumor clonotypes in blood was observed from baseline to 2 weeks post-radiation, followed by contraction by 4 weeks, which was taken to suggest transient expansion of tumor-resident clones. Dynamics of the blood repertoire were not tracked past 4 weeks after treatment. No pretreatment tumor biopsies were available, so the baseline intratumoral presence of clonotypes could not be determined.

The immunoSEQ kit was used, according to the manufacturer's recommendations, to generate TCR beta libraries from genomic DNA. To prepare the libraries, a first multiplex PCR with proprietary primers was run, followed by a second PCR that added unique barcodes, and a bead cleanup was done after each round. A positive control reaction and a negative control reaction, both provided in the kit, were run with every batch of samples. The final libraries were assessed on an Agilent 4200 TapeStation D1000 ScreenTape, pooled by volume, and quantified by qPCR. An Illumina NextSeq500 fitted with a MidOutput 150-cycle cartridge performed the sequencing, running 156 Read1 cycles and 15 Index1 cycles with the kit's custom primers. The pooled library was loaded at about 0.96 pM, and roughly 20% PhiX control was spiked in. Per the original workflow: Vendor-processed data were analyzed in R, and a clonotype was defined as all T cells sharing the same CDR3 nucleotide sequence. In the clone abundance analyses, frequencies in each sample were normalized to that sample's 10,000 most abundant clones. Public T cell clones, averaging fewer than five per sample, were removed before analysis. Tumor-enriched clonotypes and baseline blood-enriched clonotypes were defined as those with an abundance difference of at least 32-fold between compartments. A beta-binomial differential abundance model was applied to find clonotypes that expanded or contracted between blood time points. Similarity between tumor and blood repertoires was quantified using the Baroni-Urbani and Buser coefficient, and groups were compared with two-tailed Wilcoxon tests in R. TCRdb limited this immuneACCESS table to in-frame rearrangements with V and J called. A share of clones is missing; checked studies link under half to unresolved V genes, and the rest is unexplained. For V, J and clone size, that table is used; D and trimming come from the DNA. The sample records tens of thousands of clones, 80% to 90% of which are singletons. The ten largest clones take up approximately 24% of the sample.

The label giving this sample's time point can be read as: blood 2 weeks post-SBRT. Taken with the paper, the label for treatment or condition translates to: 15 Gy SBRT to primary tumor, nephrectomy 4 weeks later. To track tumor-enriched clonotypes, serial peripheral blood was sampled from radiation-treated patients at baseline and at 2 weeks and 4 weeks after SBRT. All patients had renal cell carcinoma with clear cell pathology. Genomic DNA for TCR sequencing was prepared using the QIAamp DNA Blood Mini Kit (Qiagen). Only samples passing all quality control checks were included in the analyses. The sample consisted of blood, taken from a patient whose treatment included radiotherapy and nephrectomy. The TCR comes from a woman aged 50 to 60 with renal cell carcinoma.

In nucleotide form, the sequence is TGTGCCAGCAGCCAAGGACAGGCTAATTATGGCTACACCTTC. The resulting protein is CASSQGQANYGYTF. The chain joins TRBV7-2 to TRBJ1-2; the junction holds 7 bases that match TRBD1. The CDR3 goes from the cysteine to the phenylalanine over 14 residues. Only the CDR3 region is kept as DNA, spanning 42 bases read in frame from base 1. The CDR1 and CDR2 encoded by the germline V gene are SGHTA and FQGNSA.